A single T cell receptor (beta chain) is shown here with its context. Its antigen is undetermined. In TCRdb, the reads were re-called with MiXCR into one record per CDR3 protein. The table includes fewer than 550,000 distinct CDR3 sequences, roughly 29% detected once. The sample originates from a study of T cell repertoires in cytomegalovirus infection. At the level of the study: In public TCR beta signatures, there were indications of both CMV infection and matching HLA type.

The CDR3 runs to 16 residues. Trimming at V came to 3 bases and at J to 5 bases, leaving 5 bases not matched to a gene. The germline V gene encodes CDR1 KGHDR and CDR2 SFDVKD. General study points: Accumulated public TCR beta family frequency recognized individuals carrying CMV together with the relevant HLA. In two of eight donors, the top clonotype was HLA-C-restricted CMV-specific.

Sequencing was carried out using PBMCs. V and J are TRBV24-1 and TRBJ2-2, with TRBD1 matching 10 bases. This receptor was identified in a human donor in good health (CMV status not recorded). Some clones in this sample may be carry-over from other donors' samples. The CDR3 DNA sequence: TGTGCCACCAGTGATCCCGGGACAGGGGTGACCGGGGAGCTGTTTTTT. The encoded protein is CATSDPGTGVTGELFF.